These T cell receptor beta chains were read from a single sample in a study of blood T cell repertoires in COVID-19. Profiling relied on immunoSEQ multiplex PCR, and the TCRdb table lists in-frame clones only, not all of them. The table lists some 200,000 clones, 88% of them singletons. The sequenced sample was peripheral blood. All receptors derive from a young man with active or convalescent COVID-19. CDR3s include the opening cysteine and the closing phenylalanine or tryptophan. Fields, in order: clone size, D gene, J gene, CDR3 length, V gene, CDR3 DNA, CDR3 protein. A D gene is named only where the DNA matches it firmly. Not every row has a clone size; where given, it reads once, few, many or a size class.

>.|TRBD1|TRBJ1-1|15|TRBV19
TGTGCCAGTAGTCGACCCCGGACAGGGAACGATGGAGCTTTCTTT
CASSRPRTGNDGAFF
>few|TRBD1|TRBJ1-1|19|TRBV30
TGTGCCTGGGCAAACCGACAGGGACAGGCGGGACGGTTGAACACTGAAGCTTTCTTT
CAWANRQGQAGRLNTEAFF
>.|TRBD2|TRBJ2-7|18|TRBV15
TGTGCCACCAGCAGAGATTTCTCAAGTCCCGGGACTACCTACGAGCAGTACTTC
CATSRDFSSPGTTYEQYF
>.|.|TRBJ1-3|15|TRBV28
TGTGCCAGCAGTTCGACAGGCACCTCTGGAAACACCATATATTTT
CASSSTGTSGNTIYF
>.|.|TRBJ1-1|13|TRBV5-1
TGCGCCAGCAGGGATTGGGAGCTCACTGAAGCTTTCTTT
CASRDWELTEAFF
>.|TRBD2|TRBJ2-7|15|TRBV9
TGTGCCAGCAGCGCGACCGGGACTAGTAGATACGAGCAGTACTTC
CASSATGTSRYEQYF
>.|.|TRBJ1-2|13|TRBV7-9
TGTGCCAGCAGCTTAGTGCAGACATCTGGCTACACCTTC
CASSLVQTSGYTF
>.|TRBD1|TRBJ2-7|17|TRBV7-9
TGTGCCAGCAGCTTGATGGACAGGGTTAGGACCTCCTACGAGCAGTACTTC
CASSLMDRVRTSYEQYF
>.|.|TRBJ1-2|14|TRBV29-1
TGCAGCGTTGACAGGGCGCAACGCTCGGAGGGCTACACCTTC
CSVDRAQRSEGYTF
>.|TRBD1|TRBJ2-7|17|TRBV7-8
TGTGCCAGCAGCCCCGGGGACGCAGGGGGCGTATGGGACGAGCAGTACTTC
CASSPGDAGGVWDEQYF
>.|TRBD2|TRBJ2-1|21|TRBV3-1/TRBV3-2
TGTGCCAGCAGCCAAGTATTTGGGACTAGCGGATTTTCAGGGTCCTACAATGAGCAGTTCTTC
CASSQVFGTSGFSGSYNEQFF
>.|TRBD2|TRBJ2-7|16|TRBV27
TGTGCCAGCAGTCGAATTAGCGGGGTAAGCTCCTACGAGCAGTACTTC
CASSRISGVSSYEQYF
>many|.|TRBJ2-7|16|TRBV9
TGTGCCAGCAGCGTAGGGTTCGGGACACTCTCCTACGAGCAGTACTTC
CASSVGFGTLSYEQYF
>.|TRBD1|TRBJ2-7|18|TRBV18
TGTGCCAGCTCACCGCTCGAACAGAAGACAGGGGCCTCCTACGAGCAGTACTTC
CASSPLEQKTGASYEQYF
>.|TRBD2|TRBJ2-1|19|TRBV10-3
TGTGCCATCAGTGACCCCCCAATCGGTTGGCTAGCGGACATCAATGAGCAGTTCTTC
CAISDPPIGWLADINEQFF
>.|.|TRBJ1-2|11|TRBV29-1
TGCAGCGTTGAAAGTAGCCGGGGCTACACCTTC
CSVESSRGYTF
>.|.|TRBJ2-5|14|TRBV5-1
TGCGCCAGCAGCTTGGGGAGTAGTTGGGAGACCCAGTACTTC
CASSLGSSWETQYF
>once|.|TRBJ2-7|13|TRBV7-8
TGTGCCAGCAGCTTGGGGGGTCTCTACGAGCAGTACTTC
CASSLGGLYEQYF
>.|.|TRBJ2-7|16|TRBV9
TGTGCCAGCAGCGCTAGCCCAGCCTGGACCTCCTACGAGCAGTACTTC
CASSASPAWTSYEQYF
>.|.|TRBJ2-7|15|TRBV7-2
TGTGCCAGCAGGGAGAGACAGACCCTAGACGACGAGCAGTACTTC
CASRERQTLDDEQYF
>.|TRBD2|TRBJ2-7|13|TRBV29-1
TGCAGCGCTATCGCTAGCGGATCTTACGAGCAGTACTTC
CSAIASGSYEQYF
>.|TRBD2|TRBJ2-2|14|TRBV9
TGTGCCAGCAAGACTAGCGCGAACACCGGGGAGCTGTTTTTT
CASKTSANTGELFF
>.|.|TRBJ1-2|15|TRBV4-2
TGTGCCAGCAGCCAAGATCAGCAGGGCAACTATGGCTACACCTTC
CASSQDQQGNYGYTF
>.|.|TRBJ1-3|13|TRBV5-4
TGTGCCAGCAGCTACAGGGCTGGAAACACCATATATTTT
CASSYRAGNTIYF
>.|.|TRBJ2-7|14|TRBV27
TGTGCCAGCAGTTTATCGACAGGCCCCTACGAGCAGTACTTC
CASSLSTGPYEQYF
>.|.|TRBJ2-7|13|TRBV7-2
TGTGCCAGCAGCTCCACAAACGTCTACGAGCAGTACTTC
CASSSTNVYEQYF
>.|TRBD2|TRBJ2-1|14|TRBV11-2
TGTGCCAGCAGCCCGGGACTAGCGGCCCCAGAGCAGTTCTTC
CASSPGLAAPEQFF
>.|TRBD1|TRBJ1-2|18|TRBV4-2
TGTGCCAGCAGCCAAGGCAAAACGGGACAGGGGGCTAGGGATGGCTACACCTTC
CASSQGKTGQGARDGYTF
>once|.|TRBJ1-4|16|TRBV28
TGTGCCAGCACCAATGGGGGCGCGGCAACTAATGAAAAACTGTTTTTT
CASTNGGAATNEKLFF
>.|.|TRBJ2-1|15|TRBV30
TGTGCCTGGTCACGCGGGCCTAGCGCTTACAATGAGCAGTTCTTC
CAWSRGPSAYNEQFF
>.|TRBD1|TRBJ2-1|14|TRBV30
TGTGCCTTCCGAGACGTCTGGACAGGGGTAGATAGGTTCTTC
CAFRDVWTGVDRFF
>.|TRBD1|TRBJ1-1|15|TRBV20-1
TGCAGTGCTAGTACACAGGGGAATGTGAACACTGAAGCTTTCTTT
CSASTQGNVNTEAFF
>.|.|TRBJ1-3|20|TRBV21-1
TGTGCCAGCCCACTTACCCGTTCCGGGACTAAGTGGTTCTCTGGAAACACCATATATTTT
CASPLTRSGTKWFSGNTIYF
>.|.|TRBJ2-7|19|TRBV27
TGTGCCAGCAGTTTCGGGGGTACGAACCCGCGTAAGGTTTTATACGAGCAGTACTTC
CASSFGGTNPRKVLYEQYF
>.|.|TRBJ1-1|12|TRBV7-8
TGTGCCAGCAGCCCCTGGGGCAGGGGAGCTTTCTTT
CASSPWGRGAFF
>.|TRBD1|TRBJ2-6|16|TRBV5-1
TGCGCCAGCAGCTTACAGGGGGCGCCTGGGGCCAACGTCCTGACTTTC
CASSLQGAPGANVLTF
>.|.|TRBJ2-7|13|TRBV7-9
TGTGCCAGCAGCTTCGCCGGCTCCTACGAGCAGTACTTC
CASSFAGSYEQYF
>.|.|TRBJ1-2|14|TRBV30
TGTGCCTGGAGTATCCGGACAGAAATCTATGGCTACACCTTC
CAWSIRTEIYGYTF
>.|.|TRBJ1-2|14|TRBV28
TGTGCCAGCAGCACCAGGACCGGGGGTAATGGCTACACCTTC
CASSTRTGGNGYTF
>few|.|TRBJ2-1|18|TRBV14
TGTGCCAGCAGCCAAGCTCCCGGGTGGAGGGAAAGGTTAAATGAGCAGTTCTTC
CASSQAPGWRERLNEQFF
>.|.|TRBJ1-4|15|TRBV5-1
TGCGCCAGCAGCTTTAGTACAGCAAATAATGAAAAACTGTTTTTT
CASSFSTANNEKLFF
>once|TRBD2|TRBJ2-7|18|TRBV7-2
TGTGCCAGCAGCTTAGCCAACCTGACTAGCGGGAGGTCCTACGAGCAGTACTTC
CASSLANLTSGRSYEQYF
>.|TRBD2|TRBJ2-2|16|TRBV5-4
TGTGCCAGCAGCACCGCTAGCGGGAGGGGTACCGGGGAGCTGTTTTTT
CASSTASGRGTGELFF
>.|.|TRBJ1-3|15|TRBV10-3
TGTGCCATCAGTCTGTCGGGCGCGGGAGGAAACACCATATATTTT
CAISLSGAGGNTIYF
>.|.|TRBJ1-1|15|TRBV14
TGTGCCAGCAGCCAAGATACGGGAGGTAACACTGAAGCTTTCTTT
CASSQDTGGNTEAFF
>.|.|TRBJ1-2|16|TRBV5-1
TGCGCCAGCAGCCCCGAAGGAGGGCGCCGGATGGATGGCTACACCTTC
CASSPEGGRRMDGYTF
>.|.|TRBJ2-1|14|TRBV5-4
TGTGCCAGCAGCCAGGGACTGAGTAACAATGAGCAGTTCTTC
CASSQGLSNNEQFF
>.|.|TRBJ2-1|13|TRBV27
TGTGCCAGCTTTACAGTAGAACCCTATGAGCAGTTCTTC
CASFTVEPYEQFF